This entry concerns a single T cell receptor beta chain. Its antigen is not known. This sample stems from a study of shared clonotypes between healthy human individuals. Study summary: Donor composition was a couple of women and a few men, aged 18 to 49. The study used three CD4 naive, three CD4 memory, two CD8 naive and one CD8 memory plate per donor. Study-level results: Approximately 5% of naive CD4 clonotypes were shared across a few donors. Non-shared clonotypes showed lower generation probabilities than clonotypes common to all four donors.

Germline V CDR1 and CDR2: LNHNV, YYDKDF (reference sequence). Trimming removed 4 bases at V and 0 bases at J, with 10 bases between. The CDR3 length is 16 residues. Clones were read by immunoSEQ multiplex PCR, and TCRdb kept only the in-frame ones, dropping some. The table has more than 2 million clones, 85% to 95% seen once; the top ten hold around 1.7%. CD45RO-negative, CCR7-selected cells formed the naive CD8 fraction, which excluded terminally differentiated effector memory CD45RA+ cells. The TCR originated in a man younger than 35 in good health. Some clones in this sample may be carry-over from other donors' samples. The chain employs TRBV15 and TRBJ2-6; TRBD1 might be the D (5 bases). Material: naive CD8+ T cells from PBMCs. This CDR3 is CATSIETVSGANVLTF. The CDR3 DNA reads as TGTGCCACCAGCATTGAGACAGTCTCTGGGGCCAACGTCCTGACTTTC. The full variable domain, its missing parts supplied by reference TRBV15 and TRBJ2-6, is DAMVIQNPRYQVTQFGKPVTLSCSQTLNHNVMYWYQQKSSQAPKLLFHYYDKDFNNEADTPDNFQSRRPNTSFCFLDIRSPGLGDTAMYLCATSIETVSGANVLTFGAGSRLTVL.